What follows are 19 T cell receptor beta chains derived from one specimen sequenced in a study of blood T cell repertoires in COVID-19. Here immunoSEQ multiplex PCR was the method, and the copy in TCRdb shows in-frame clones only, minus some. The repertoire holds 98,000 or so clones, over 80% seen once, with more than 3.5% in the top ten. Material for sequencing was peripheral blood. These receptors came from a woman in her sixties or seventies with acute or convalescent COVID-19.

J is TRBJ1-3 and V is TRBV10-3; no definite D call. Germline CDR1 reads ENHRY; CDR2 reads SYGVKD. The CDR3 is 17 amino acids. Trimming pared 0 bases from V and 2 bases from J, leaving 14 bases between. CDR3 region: CAISESVGFGAGNTIYF. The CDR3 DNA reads TGTGCCATCAGTGAGTCGGTGGGTTTTGGAGCTGGAAACACCATATATTTT.

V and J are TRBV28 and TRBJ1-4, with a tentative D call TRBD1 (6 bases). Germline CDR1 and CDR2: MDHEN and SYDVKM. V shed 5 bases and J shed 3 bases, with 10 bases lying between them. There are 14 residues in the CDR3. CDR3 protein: CASSKGGSNEKLFF. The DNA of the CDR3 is TGTGCCAGCAGTAAAGGGGGTTCTAATGAAAAACTGTTTTTT.

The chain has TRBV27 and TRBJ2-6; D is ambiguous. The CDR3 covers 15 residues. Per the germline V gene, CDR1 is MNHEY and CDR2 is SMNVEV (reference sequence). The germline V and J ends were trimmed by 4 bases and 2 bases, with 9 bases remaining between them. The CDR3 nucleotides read TGTGCCAGCAGTTCAGTAGCCGCTGGGGCCAACGTCCTGACTTTC. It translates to CASSSVAAGANVLTF.

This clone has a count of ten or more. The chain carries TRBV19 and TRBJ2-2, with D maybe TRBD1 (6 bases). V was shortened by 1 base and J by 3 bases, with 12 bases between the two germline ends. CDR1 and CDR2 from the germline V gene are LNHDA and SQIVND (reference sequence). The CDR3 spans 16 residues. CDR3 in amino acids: CASSIGQGWYTGELFF. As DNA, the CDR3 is TGTGCCAGTAGTATAGGTCAGGGGTGGTACACCGGGGAGCTGTTTTTT.

In DNA form, the CDR3 reads TGTGCCAGCAGTAGGGACAGGGGGGGTCAGCCCCAGCATTTT. The encoded protein is CASSRDRGGQPQHF. The chain has TRBV7-9 and TRBJ1-5; the match to TRBD1 covers 11 bases. J gave up 6 bases and V 6 bases, and 4 bases lay outside the gene matches. The germline V gene has CDR1 SEHNR and CDR2 FQNEAQ (reference sequence). The CDR3 is 14 residues long.

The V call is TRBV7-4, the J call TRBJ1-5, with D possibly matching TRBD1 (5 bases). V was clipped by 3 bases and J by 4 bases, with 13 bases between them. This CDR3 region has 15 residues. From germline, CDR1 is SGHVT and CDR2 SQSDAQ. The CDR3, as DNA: TGTGCCAGCAGCTTTACGGGGGTAAGTAATCAGCCCCAGCATTTT. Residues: CASSFTGVSNQPQHF.

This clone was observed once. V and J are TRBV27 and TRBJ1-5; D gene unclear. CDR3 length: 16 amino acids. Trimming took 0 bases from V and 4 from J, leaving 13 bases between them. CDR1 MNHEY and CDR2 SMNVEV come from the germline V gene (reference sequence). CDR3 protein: CASSLSPRIKNQPQHF. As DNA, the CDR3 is TGTGCCAGCAGTTTATCGCCCAGAATTAAGAATCAGCCCCAGCATTTT.

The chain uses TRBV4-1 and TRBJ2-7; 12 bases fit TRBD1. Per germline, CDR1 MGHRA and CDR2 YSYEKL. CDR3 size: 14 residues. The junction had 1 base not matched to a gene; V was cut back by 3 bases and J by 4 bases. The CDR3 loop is CASSQGQGAYEQYF. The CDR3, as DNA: TGCGCCAGCAGCCAGGGACAGGGGGCTTACGAGCAGTACTTC.

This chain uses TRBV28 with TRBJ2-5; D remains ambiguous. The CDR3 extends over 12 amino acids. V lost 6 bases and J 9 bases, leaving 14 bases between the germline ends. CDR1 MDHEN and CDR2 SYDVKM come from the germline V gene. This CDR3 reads CASSRARVPQYF. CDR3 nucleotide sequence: TGTGCCAGCAGCCGAGCCCGAGTACCCCAGTACTTC.

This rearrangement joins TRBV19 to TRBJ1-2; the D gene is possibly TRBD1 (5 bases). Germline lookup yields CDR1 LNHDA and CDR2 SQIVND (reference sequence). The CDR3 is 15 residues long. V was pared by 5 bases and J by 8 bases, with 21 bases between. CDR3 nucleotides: TGTGCCAGTAGTCCCGGGAGGGGCGGGGAAAGAGGCTACACCTTC. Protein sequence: CASSPGRGGERGYTF.

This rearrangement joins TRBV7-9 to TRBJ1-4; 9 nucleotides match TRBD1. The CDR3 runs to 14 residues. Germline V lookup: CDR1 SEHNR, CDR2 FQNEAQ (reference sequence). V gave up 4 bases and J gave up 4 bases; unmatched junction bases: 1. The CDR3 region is CASSSTGGNEKLFF. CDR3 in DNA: TGTGCCAGCAGCTCGACAGGGGGTAATGAAAAACTGTTTTTT.

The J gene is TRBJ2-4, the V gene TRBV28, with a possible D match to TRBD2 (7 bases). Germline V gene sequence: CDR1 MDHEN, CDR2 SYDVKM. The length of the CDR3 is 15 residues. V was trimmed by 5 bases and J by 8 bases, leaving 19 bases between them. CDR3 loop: CASSRPVGGGDIQYF. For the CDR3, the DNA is TGTGCCAGCAGTAGGCCCGTGGGGGGGGGCGACATTCAGTACTTC.

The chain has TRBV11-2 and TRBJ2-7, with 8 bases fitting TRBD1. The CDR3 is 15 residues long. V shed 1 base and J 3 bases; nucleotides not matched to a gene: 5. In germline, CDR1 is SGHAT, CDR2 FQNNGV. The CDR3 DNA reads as TGTGCCAGCAGCTTAGGAGACAGGGGTTACTACGAGCAGTACTTC. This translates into CASSLGDRGYYEQYF.

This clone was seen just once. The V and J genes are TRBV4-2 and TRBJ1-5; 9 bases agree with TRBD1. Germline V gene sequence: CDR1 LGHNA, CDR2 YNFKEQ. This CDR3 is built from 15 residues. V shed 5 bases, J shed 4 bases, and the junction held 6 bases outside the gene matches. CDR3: CASSRRTGDNQPQHF. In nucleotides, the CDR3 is TGTGCCAGCAGCAGACGGACAGGGGATAATCAGCCCCAGCATTTT.

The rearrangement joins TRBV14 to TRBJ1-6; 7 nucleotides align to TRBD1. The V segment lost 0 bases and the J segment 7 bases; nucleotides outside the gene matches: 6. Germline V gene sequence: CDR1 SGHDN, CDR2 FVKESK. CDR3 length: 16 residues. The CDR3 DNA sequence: TGTGCCAGCAGCCAAGATGTGGGGACAGCAAATTCACCCCTCCACTTT. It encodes CASSQDVGTANSPLHF.

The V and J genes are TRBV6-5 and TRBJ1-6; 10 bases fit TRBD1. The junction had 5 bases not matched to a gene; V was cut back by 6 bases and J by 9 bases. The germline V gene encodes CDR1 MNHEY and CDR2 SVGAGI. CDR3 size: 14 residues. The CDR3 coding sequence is TGTGCCAGCAGCGAGACAGGGGGCGCTTCACCCCTCCACTTT. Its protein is CASSETGGASPLHF.

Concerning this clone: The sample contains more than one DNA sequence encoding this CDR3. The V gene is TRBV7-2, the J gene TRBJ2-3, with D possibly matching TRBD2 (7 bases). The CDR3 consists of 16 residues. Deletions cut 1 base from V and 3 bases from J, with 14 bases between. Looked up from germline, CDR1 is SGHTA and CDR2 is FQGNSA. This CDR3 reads CASSLGGGAGTDTQYF. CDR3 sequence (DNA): TGTGCCAGCAGCTTAGGTGGGGGGGCTGGGACAGATACGCAGTATTTT.

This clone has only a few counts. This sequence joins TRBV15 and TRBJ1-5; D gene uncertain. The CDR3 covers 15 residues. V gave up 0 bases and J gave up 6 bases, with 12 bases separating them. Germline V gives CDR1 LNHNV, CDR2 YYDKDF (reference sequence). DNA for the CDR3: TGTGCCACCAGCAGAGATCCTGGAGGAGGTCAGCCCCAGCATTTT. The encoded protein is CATSRDPGGGQPQHF.

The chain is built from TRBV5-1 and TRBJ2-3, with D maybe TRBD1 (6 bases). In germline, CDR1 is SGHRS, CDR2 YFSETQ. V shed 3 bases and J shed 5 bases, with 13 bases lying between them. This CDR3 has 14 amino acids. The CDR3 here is CASSSGVVKDTQYF. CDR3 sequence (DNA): TGCGCCAGCAGCTCAGGGGTTGTTAAAGATACGCAGTATTTT.